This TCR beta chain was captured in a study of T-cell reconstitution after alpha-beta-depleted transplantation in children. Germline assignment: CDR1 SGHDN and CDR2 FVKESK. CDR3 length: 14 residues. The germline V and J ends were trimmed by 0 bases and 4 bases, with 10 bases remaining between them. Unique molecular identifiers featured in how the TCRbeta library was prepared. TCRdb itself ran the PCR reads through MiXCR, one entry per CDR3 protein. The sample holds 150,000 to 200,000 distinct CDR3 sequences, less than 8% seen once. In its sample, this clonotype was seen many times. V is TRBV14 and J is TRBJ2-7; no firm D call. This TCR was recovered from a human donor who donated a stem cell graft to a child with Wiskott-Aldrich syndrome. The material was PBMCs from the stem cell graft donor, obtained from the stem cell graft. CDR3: CASSQDGWVYEQYF. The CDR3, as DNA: TGTGCCAGCAGCCAAGACGGTTGGGTATACGAGCAGTACTTC.